This T cell receptor (beta chain) is drawn from a study of shared clonotypes between healthy human individuals. General study findings and limits: Across a handful of donors, naive CD4 shared roughly 5.2%, naive CD8 more than 3%, memory CD4 roughly 2.2%, memory CD8 about 0.4%.

Turning to this clone: The antigen remains unidentified. Other DNA sequences from this sample encode an identical CDR3 as well.

Sequencing used immunoSEQ multiplex PCR; TCRdb keeps in-frame clones, though not all of them. The sample lists about 1,900,000 clones, about 95% occurring once. CDR1 and CDR2 from the germline V gene are MNHEY and SMNVEV (reference sequence). The CDR3 has 13 amino acids. V was pared by 3 bases and J by 0 bases, with 5 bases between. Naivety among CD8 cells was defined by CD45RO negativity and positive CCR7 selection, thereby excluding terminally differentiated effector memory CD45RA+ cells. The sequence derives from a man between 18 and 29 years old in good health. Sequenced sample: naive CD8+ T cells sorted from blood. The chain links TRBV27 to TRBJ1-2, with D unresolved. CDR3 bases: TGTGCCAGCAGTTTCGAGGCTAACTATGGCTACACCTTC. It encodes CASSFEANYGYTF.